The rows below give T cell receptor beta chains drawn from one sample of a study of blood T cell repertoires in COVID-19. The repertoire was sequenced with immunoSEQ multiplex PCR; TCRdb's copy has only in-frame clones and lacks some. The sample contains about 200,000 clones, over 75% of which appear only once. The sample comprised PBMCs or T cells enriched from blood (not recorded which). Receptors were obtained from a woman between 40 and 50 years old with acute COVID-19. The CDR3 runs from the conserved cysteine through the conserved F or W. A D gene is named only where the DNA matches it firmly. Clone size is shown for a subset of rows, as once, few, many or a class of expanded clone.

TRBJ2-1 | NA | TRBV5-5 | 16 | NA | CASSFSGANNHNEQFF | TGTGCCAGCAGCTTTAGTGGGGCAAATAACCACAATGAGCAGTTCTTC
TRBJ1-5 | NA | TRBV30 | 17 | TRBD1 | CAWSSPGGVRSNQPQHF | TGTGCCTGGAGTTCCCCAGGGGGCGTTAGGAGCAATCAGCCCCAGCATTTT
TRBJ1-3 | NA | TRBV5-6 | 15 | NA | CASRRGTPSGNTIYF | TGTGCCAGCCGAAGAGGGACACCCTCTGGAAACACCATATATTTT
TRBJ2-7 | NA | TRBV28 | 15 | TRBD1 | CASTPGQGSAYEQYF | TGTGCCAGCACCCCAGGACAGGGTAGCGCCTACGAGCAGTACTTC
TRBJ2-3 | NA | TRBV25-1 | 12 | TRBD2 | CASSVGGDTQYF | TGTGCCAGCAGTGTGGGGGGGGATACGCAGTATTTT
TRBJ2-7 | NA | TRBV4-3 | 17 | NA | CASSQEEARGGGYEQYF | TGCGCCAGCAGCCAAGAGGAAGCTAGAGGGGGGGGTTACGAGCAGTACTTC
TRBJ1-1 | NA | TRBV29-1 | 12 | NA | CSASREVNEAFF | TGCAGCGCTTCGAGGGAGGTGAATGAAGCTTTCTTT
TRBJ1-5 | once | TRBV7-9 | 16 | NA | CASSLGGVGEDQPQHF | TGTGCCAGCAGCTTAGGGGGTGTGGGAGAAGATCAGCCCCAGCATTTT
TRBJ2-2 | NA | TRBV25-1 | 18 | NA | CASSELMRGYTNTGELFF | TGTGCCAGCAGTGAATTAATGAGGGGGTATACGAACACCGGGGAGCTGTTTTTT
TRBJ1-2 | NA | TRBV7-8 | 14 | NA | CASRSSGTNYGYTF | TGTGCCAGCAGGAGTTCCGGGACTAACTATGGCTACACCTTC
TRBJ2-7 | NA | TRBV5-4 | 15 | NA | CASSSAGRGAGEQYF | TGTGCCAGCAGCTCCGCTGGGCGGGGTGCGGGCGAGCAGTACTTC
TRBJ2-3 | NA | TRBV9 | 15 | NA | CASSVGGTGTDTQYF | TGTGCCAGCAGCGTAGGCGGGACGGGCACAGATACGCAGTATTTT
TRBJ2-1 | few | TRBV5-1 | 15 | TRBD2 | CASSAALGLYNEQFF | TGCGCCAGCAGCGCCGCGCTGGGACTATACAATGAGCAGTTCTTC
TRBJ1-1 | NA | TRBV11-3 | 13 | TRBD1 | CASSWDRDTEAFF | TGTGCCAGCAGCTGGGACAGGGACACTGAAGCTTTCTTT
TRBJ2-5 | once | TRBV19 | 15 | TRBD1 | CASTPFGTGGETQYF | TGTGCCAGTACCCCATTCGGGACAGGGGGAGAGACCCAGTACTTC
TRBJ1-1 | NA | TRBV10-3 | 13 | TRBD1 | CAIRQGRGTEAFF | TGTGCCATACGACAGGGTAGGGGCACTGAAGCTTTCTTT
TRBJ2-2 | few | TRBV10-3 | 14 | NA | CAIKEGGVDGELFF | TGTGCCATCAAAGAGGGAGGAGTAGACGGGGAGCTGTTTTTT
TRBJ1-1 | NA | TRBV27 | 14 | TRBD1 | CASILYRGHTEAFF | TGTGCCAGCATCTTGTACAGGGGACACACTGAAGCTTTCTTT
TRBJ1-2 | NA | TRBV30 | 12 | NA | CAWSVRGSGYTF | TGTGCCTGGAGTGTACGCGGGAGCGGCTACACCTTC
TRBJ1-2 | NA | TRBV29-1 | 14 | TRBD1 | CSVAGAGTDFGYTF | TGCAGCGTCGCCGGGGCCGGGACAGACTTCGGCTACACCTTC
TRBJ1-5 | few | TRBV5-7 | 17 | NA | CASTPRFRRWSNQPQHF | TGTGCCAGCACCCCACGGTTTAGGCGGTGGAGCAATCAGCCCCAGCATTTT
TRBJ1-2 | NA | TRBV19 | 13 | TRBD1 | CASHDRAMYGYTF | TGTGCCAGTCATGACAGGGCAATGTATGGCTACACCTTC
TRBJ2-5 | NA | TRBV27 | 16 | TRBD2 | CASSSGTSGRLETQYF | TGTGCCAGCAGTTCCGGGACTAGCGGGAGGCTTGAGACCCAGTACTTC
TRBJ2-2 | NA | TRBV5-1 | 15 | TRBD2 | CASSLRGANTGELFF | TGCGCCAGCAGCTTACGGGGGGCGAACACCGGGGAGCTGTTTTTT
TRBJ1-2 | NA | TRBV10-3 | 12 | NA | CAVTSSRASYTF | TGTGCCGTAACATCATCGAGGGCTTCCTACACCTTC
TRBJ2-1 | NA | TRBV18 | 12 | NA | CASSPGGNEQFF | TGTGCCAGCTCACCAGGCGGTAATGAGCAGTTCTTC